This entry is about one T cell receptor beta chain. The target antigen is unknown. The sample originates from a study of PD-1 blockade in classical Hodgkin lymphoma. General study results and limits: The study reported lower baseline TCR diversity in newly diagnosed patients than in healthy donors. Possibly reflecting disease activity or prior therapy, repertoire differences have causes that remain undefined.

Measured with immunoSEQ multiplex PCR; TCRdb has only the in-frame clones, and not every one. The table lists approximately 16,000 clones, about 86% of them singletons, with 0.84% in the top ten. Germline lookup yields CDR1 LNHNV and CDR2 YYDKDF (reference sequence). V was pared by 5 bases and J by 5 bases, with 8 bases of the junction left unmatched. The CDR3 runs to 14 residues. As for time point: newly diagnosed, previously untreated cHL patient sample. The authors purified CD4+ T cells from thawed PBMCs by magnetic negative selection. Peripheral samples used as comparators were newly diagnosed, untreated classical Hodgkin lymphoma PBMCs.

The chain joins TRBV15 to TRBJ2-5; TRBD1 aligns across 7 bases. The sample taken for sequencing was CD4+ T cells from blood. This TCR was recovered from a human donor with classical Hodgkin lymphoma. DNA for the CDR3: TGTGCCACCAGCTCCCACGTAGGGGGCGAGACCCAGTACTTC. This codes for CATSSHVGGETQYF.